The rows below give T cell receptor beta chains drawn from one sample of a study of CD8 T cells in ankylosing spondylitis. Using its own MiXCR run on the 5' RACE reads, TCRdb lists one record per CDR3 protein. The sample lists 150,000 to 200,000 distinct CDR3 sequences, approximately 18% occurring once. The material sequenced was blood, either unsorted or a sorted T cell fraction (not recorded which). The receptors were sampled from a male donor between 5 and 35 years old with ankylosing spondylitis or in good health (not recorded which). Both conserved end residues are part of each CDR3. The D gene is left open where the match is weak. Clone size appears in some rows only: once, few, many, or a class for an expanded clone.

>TRBJ2-4|13|NA|many|TRBV20-1
CSAALVAKNIQYF
TGCAGTGCAGCCCTCGTAGCCAAAAACATTCAGTACTTC
>TRBJ2-7|16|TRBD2|many|TRBV28
CASNSPAGTSGPTEYF
TGTGCCAGCAACTCTCCTGCCGGGACTAGCGGGCCCACGGAGTACTTC
>TRBJ2-2|17|TRBD2|many|TRBV9
CASSVVASGRAAGELFF
TGTGCCAGCAGCGTAGTGGCTAGCGGGAGGGCCGCCGGGGAGCTGTTTTTT
>TRBJ2-5|15|TRBD1|many|TRBV6-5
CASSYWPGDRETQYF
TGTGCCAGCAGTTACTGGCCAGGGGACAGGGAGACCCAGTACTTC
>TRBJ2-3|15|NA|many|TRBV20-1
CSARDPLASTDTQYF
TGCAGTGCTAGAGATCCGCTAGCCTCCACAGATACGCAGTATTTT
>TRBJ2-5|14|NA|few|TRBV7-9
CASSLWTTQETQYF
TGTGCCAGCAGCTTATGGACTACTCAAGAGACCCAGTACTTC
>TRBJ2-3|14|NA|many|TRBV7-6
CASSKQRGTDTQYF
TGTGCCAGCAGCAAACAACGAGGCACAGATACGCAGTATTTT
>TRBJ2-7|14|NA|many|TRBV25-1
CASSELGSSYEQYF
TGTGCCAGCAGTGAACTCGGTAGCTCCTACGAGCAGTACTTC
>TRBJ1-1|16|TRBD1|many|TRBV5-1
CASSVSPGTGKDEAFF
TGCGCCAGCAGCGTTTCGCCCGGGACAGGTAAGGATGAAGCTTTCTTT
>TRBJ1-4|13|NA|many|TRBV18
CASSPPGPEKLFF
TGTGCCAGCTCACCGCCAGGACCAGAAAAACTGTTTTTT
>TRBJ1-1|15|NA|many|TRBV12-3/TRBV12-4
CASRPGRGRGTEAFF
TGTGCCAGCAGACCTGGGAGGGGGAGAGGCACTGAAGCTTTCTTT
>TRBJ2-1|15|NA|many|TRBV5-6
CASSLSESSYNEQFF
TGTGCCAGCAGCTTGTCGGAAAGCTCCTACAATGAGCAGTTCTTC
>TRBJ2-3|14|TRBD2|many|TRBV11-2
CASSMTSGSNTQYF
TGTGCCAGCAGCATGACGAGCGGGAGTAATACGCAGTATTTT
>TRBJ1-5|13|NA|many|TRBV12-3/TRBV12-4
CASSLGRVQPQHF
TGTGCCAGCAGTTTAGGAAGAGTTCAGCCCCAGCATTTT
>TRBJ1-2|12|NA|many|TRBV12-3/TRBV12-4
CASSGGPDGYTF
TGTGCCAGCAGTGGGGGGCCTGATGGCTACACCTTC
>TRBJ2-7|14|NA|many|TRBV5-5
CASSKTRDLDEQYF
TGTGCCAGCAGCAAGACCCGGGACTTGGACGAGCAGTACTTC
>TRBJ2-1|15|NA|NA|TRBV2
CASSENTVTYNEQFF
TGTGCCAGCAGTGAGAATACGGTAACCTACAATGAGCAGTTCTTC
>TRBJ2-1|15|NA|NA|TRBV29-1
CSVVKVIGSYNEQFF
TGCAGCGTTGTAAAGGTCATCGGATCCTACAATGAGCAGTTCTTC
>TRBJ1-6|12|NA|many|TRBV12-3/TRBV12-4
CASKGTDSPLHF
TGTGCCAGCAAGGGTACGGATTCACCCCTCCACTTT
>TRBJ2-2|12|NA|NA|TRBV20-1
CSAYRSTGELFF
TGCAGTGCTTACAGGAGCACCGGGGAGCTGTTTTTT
>TRBJ1-5|20|NA|many|TRBV28
CASNTLRRGQVWSGNQPQHF
TGTGCCAGCAACACATTGCGGCGGGGGCAGGTCTGGAGTGGCAATCAGCCCCAGCATTTT
>TRBJ1-1|14|TRBD1|NA|TRBV7-9
CASSFGTGSPEAFF
TGTGCCAGCAGCTTCGGGACAGGGTCCCCTGAAGCTTTCTTT
>TRBJ2-7|17|NA|many|TRBV9
CASSVSPITGTTYEQYF
TGTGCCAGCAGCGTAAGCCCAATAACTGGCACCACCTACGAGCAGTACTTC
>TRBJ2-7|14|NA|many|TRBV7-2
CASSLFQNGHEQYF
TGTGCCAGCAGCTTATTCCAAAATGGGCACGAGCAGTACTTC
>TRBJ2-1|15|NA|many|TRBV20-1
CSATHRESSYNEQFF
TGCAGTGCTACGCACAGGGAGAGCTCCTACAATGAGCAGTTCTTC
>TRBJ2-4|15|NA|few|TRBV7-3
CASSLKGGTKNIQYF
TGTGCCAGCAGCTTAAAAGGCGGGACGAAAAACATTCAGTACTTC
>TRBJ2-2|13|NA|NA|TRBV7-9
CASSLPSPGELFF
TGTGCCAGCAGCCTACCTAGTCCCGGGGAGCTGTTTTTT
>TRBJ2-2|16|NA|many|TRBV4-1
CASSQDLGLATGELFF
TGCGCCAGCAGCCAAGATTTGGGGCTAGCGACCGGGGAGCTGTTTTTT
>TRBJ2-1|17|TRBD1|NA|TRBV9
CASSVAPLDRGVGEQFF
TGTGCCAGCAGCGTAGCCCCCCTCGACAGGGGCGTCGGGGAGCAGTTCTTC
>TRBJ2-5|15|NA|many|TRBV3-1
CASSQGTSVRETQYF
TGTGCCAGCAGCCAAGGGACCTCGGTACGAGAGACCCAGTACTTC
>TRBJ2-1|11|NA|many|TRBV2
CASRVDYARFF
TGTGCCAGCAGGGTGGACTACGCACGGTTCTTC
>TRBJ2-7|16|TRBD1|NA|TRBV6-2/TRBV6-3
CASSTNSGTGSNEQYF
TGTGCCAGCAGTACAAATTCCGGGACAGGGAGCAACGAGCAGTACTTC
>TRBJ2-1|15|NA|many|TRBV5-1
CASSLLALRDNEQFF
TGCGCCAGCAGCCTACTAGCTTTGCGGGACAATGAGCAGTTCTTC
>TRBJ1-1|13|TRBD1|many|TRBV27
CASRGQGGTEAFF
TGTGCCAGCAGGGGACAGGGTGGCACTGAAGCTTTCTTT
>TRBJ1-5|12|NA|many|TRBV4-3
CASKQGGQPQHF
TGCGCCAGCAAACAGGGAGGTCAGCCCCAGCATTTT
>TRBJ2-1|15|NA|few|TRBV29-1
CSVEGGQESYNEQFF
TGCAGCGTTGAAGGGGGCCAAGAGTCCTACAATGAGCAGTTCTTC
>TRBJ2-2|15|TRBD2|many|TRBV24-1
CATSAVGRGAGELFF
TGTGCCACCAGTGCCGTGGGACGGGGGGCCGGGGAGCTGTTTTTT
>TRBJ2-1|16|TRBD2|NA|TRBV5-1
CASSKELAGGGNEQFF
TGCGCCAGCAGCAAAGAACTAGCGGGAGGGGGCAATGAGCAGTTCTTC
>TRBJ1-6|12|NA|many|TRBV12-3/TRBV12-4
CASSVGATPLHF
TGTGCCAGCAGTGTTGGAGCGACACCCCTCCACTTT
>TRBJ2-3|15|NA|many|TRBV5-5
CASRYRDSHTDTQYF
TGTGCCAGCAGGTACCGGGACTCTCACACAGATACGCAGTATTTT
>TRBJ1-4|15|NA|many|TRBV12-3/TRBV12-4
CASSLNRRINEKLFF
TGTGCCAGCAGTCTAAACAGGCGTATTAATGAAAAACTGTTTTTT
>TRBJ2-6|14|NA|many|TRBV28
CASRIRSGANVLTF
TGTGCCAGCAGGATCAGATCTGGGGCCAACGTCCTGACTTTC
>TRBJ2-2|13|NA|many|TRBV15
CATSMRNTGELFF
TGTGCCACCAGCATGCGAAACACCGGGGAGCTGTTTTTT
>TRBJ2-2|15|NA|many|TRBV6-4
CASSVQAGATGELFF
TGTGCCAGCAGTGTCCAGGCAGGGGCCACCGGGGAGCTGTTTTTT
>TRBJ2-7|14|NA|few|TRBV19
CASSYGLHDYEQYF
TGTGCCAGTAGTTATGGTCTGCATGACTACGAGCAGTACTTC
>TRBJ1-1|17|NA|many|TRBV27
CASSPGRMGRASTEAFF
TGTGCCAGCAGCCCGGGCAGAATGGGTCGCGCGTCCACTGAAGCTTTCTTT
>TRBJ2-7|14|NA|once|TRBV27
CASSFEGSSYEQYF
TGTGCCAGCAGTTTTGAGGGGAGCTCCTACGAGCAGTACTTC
>TRBJ1-1|13|TRBD1|many|TRBV6-5
CASSRTGVTEAFF
TGTGCCAGCAGCCGTACAGGGGTCACTGAAGCTTTCTTT
>TRBJ2-3|14|TRBD1|NA|TRBV29-1
CSVIRTGVADTQYF
TGCAGCGTTATTAGGACAGGGGTTGCAGATACGCAGTATTTT
>TRBJ2-1|14|TRBD2|many|TRBV20-1
CSARDRAGGDEQFF
TGCAGTGCTAGAGATAGAGCGGGAGGCGATGAGCAGTTCTTC
>TRBJ2-4|15|NA|few|TRBV12-3/TRBV12-4
CASSASLTAKNIQYF
TGTGCCAGCAGTGCCTCGTTAACGGCCAAAAACATTCAGTACTTC
>TRBJ2-7|15|TRBD2|NA|TRBV9
CASSTGTSGNYEQYF
TGTGCCAGCAGCACGGGGACTAGCGGGAACTACGAGCAGTACTTC
>TRBJ2-5|13|NA|many|TRBV29-1
CSVETRLQETQYF
TGCAGCGTTGAAACGCGGTTACAAGAGACCCAGTACTTC
>TRBJ2-5|17|TRBD2|many|TRBV5-1
CASSAGRLAGHQETQYF
TGCGCCAGCAGCGCGGGTAGACTAGCGGGGCACCAAGAGACCCAGTACTTC
>TRBJ2-2|16|TRBD2|NA|TRBV10-1
CASTSIPGLSTGELFF
TGCGCCAGCACTTCCATACCGGGACTATCTACCGGGGAGCTGTTTTTT
>TRBJ1-2|13|NA|many|TRBV7-2
CASSSGPNYGYTF
TGTGCCAGCAGCTCGGGTCCCAACTATGGCTACACCTTC
>TRBJ2-7|15|NA|many|TRBV10-3
CAISEPQGSSYEQYF
TGTGCCATCAGTGAGCCACAGGGATCGTCCTACGAGCAGTACTTC
>TRBJ2-7|15|TRBD2|few|TRBV20-1
CSARYLAGGPGEQYF
TGCAGTGCTAGATATCTAGCGGGAGGGCCTGGTGAGCAGTACTTC
>TRBJ1-5|13|NA|many|TRBV4-3
CASSQLGNQPQHF
TGCGCCAGCAGCCAACTGGGCAATCAGCCCCAGCATTTT